These T cell receptor beta chains were read from a single sample in a study of T-cell reconstitution after alpha-beta-depleted transplantation in children. MiXCR, run by TCRdb on the PCR reads, gives a single entry per CDR3 protein. Of 380,000 or so distinct CDR3 sequences in the sample, approximately 12% are singletons; the top ten hold approximately 4.2%. Sequencing used PBMCs, obtained from the stem cell graft. These receptors came from a human donor who donated a stem cell graft to a child with Fanconi anemia. Both conserved end residues are part of each CDR3. D genes are given only for firm matches. For some rows the clone size is stated as once, few or many, or as a class when expanded; others skip it.

cdr3_nt cdr3_aa j_call v_call d_call clone_size
TGTGCCAGCAGGGACAGGGGGCAAGCTTTCTTT CASRDRGQAFF TRBJ1-1 TRBV12-3/TRBV12-4 TRBD1 NA
TGCAGCGTCCAACGGGAGGGGGGAGAGACCCAGTACTTC CSVQREGGETQYF TRBJ2-5 TRBV29-1 TRBD2 few
TGTGCCAGCGGGGGGGAGTCGGGCAATGAGCAGTTCTTC CASGGESGNEQFF TRBJ2-1 TRBV9 TRBD2 NA
TGTGCCAGCAGTGAACCGTTCAGCAATCAGCCCCAGCATTTT CASSEPFSNQPQHF TRBJ1-5 TRBV6-1 NA few
TGTGCCATCAGCCCCCCCCCGGGACAGGGGGACTATGGCTACACCTTC CAISPPPGQGDYGYTF TRBJ1-2 TRBV10-3 TRBD1 NA
TGCGCCAGCAGCCCGGGACTAGCGGGGGGAGTCTGGAATGAGCAGTTCTTC CASSPGLAGGVWNEQFF TRBJ2-1 TRBV5-1 TRBD2 few
TGTGCCAGCAGCGTAGGGGGAATCATCGAAGAGACCCAGTACTTC CASSVGGIIEETQYF TRBJ2-5 TRBV9 NA few
TGTGCCAGCAGCGGACAGGCATATCAGCCCCAGCATTTT CASSGQAYQPQHF TRBJ1-5 TRBV11-2 TRBD1 NA
TGTGCCAGTAGAGAACAGGGCCAAGAGACCCAGTACTTC CASREQGQETQYF TRBJ2-5 TRBV28 NA few
TGTGCCAGCAGCTTAGGGACAGGGGGATTTCAAGCTTTCTTT CASSLGTGGFQAFF TRBJ1-1 TRBV11-2 TRBD1 few
TGTGCCAGCAGCTTGGGACACGTAAACACCGGGGAGCTGTTTTTT CASSLGHVNTGELFF TRBJ2-2 TRBV5-5 NA many
TGTGCCAGCAGCCTCTATGCAGATACGCAGTATTTT CASSLYADTQYF TRBJ2-3 TRBV6-2/TRBV6-3 NA few
TGTGCCAGCAGTCCGGGACAGGGCGGGGACGAGCAGTACTTC CASSPGQGGDEQYF TRBJ2-7 TRBV6-1 TRBD1 many
TGTGCCAGCAGCCAAGATCGGCTCGGGAAGCAGTATTTT CASSQDRLGKQYF TRBJ2-3 TRBV3-1 NA NA
TGTGCCAGCAGTATTGGGGCAGAAGCTTTCTTT CASSIGAEAFF TRBJ1-1 TRBV25-1 NA many
TGTGCCAGCAGTAACAGTGCCGGGCCCGGGGAGCTGTTTTTT CASSNSAGPGELFF TRBJ2-2 TRBV6-5 NA few
TGTGCCAGCAGTTACACGCAGGGGCTCAGCACAGATACGCAGTATTTT CASSYTQGLSTDTQYF TRBJ2-3 TRBV6-5 NA NA
TGCGCCAGCAGCTCTAGCGGGGGGGCCGGGGAGCAGTACTTC CASSSSGGAGEQYF TRBJ2-7 TRBV5-1 TRBD2 few
TGCAGTGCGCGACGACAGTCTGCCTATAATTCACCCCTCCACTTT CSARRQSAYNSPLHF TRBJ1-6 TRBV20-1 NA NA
TGCGCCAGCAGCCAAGATTACGGCACATATCAGCCCCAGCATTTT CASSQDYGTYQPQHF TRBJ1-5 TRBV4-3 NA many
TGTGCCAGCAGCACCGTCCCGACACGATCCTACGAGCAGTACTTC CASSTVPTRSYEQYF TRBJ2-7 TRBV11-2 NA few
TGTGCCAGCAGCGACGCAGGGCCCCAAGAGACCCAGTACTTC CASSDAGPQETQYF TRBJ2-5 TRBV7-9 NA NA
TGTGCCAGCAGTTTAGCGGGGGGCACCTACAATGAGCAGTTCTTC CASSLAGGTYNEQFF TRBJ2-1 TRBV7-2 TRBD2 many
TGCGCCAGCAGCTATGGCATCGGTTGGGAGACCCAGTACTTC CASSYGIGWETQYF TRBJ2-5 TRBV5-1 NA few
TGTGCCAGCAGCTTAGTGGCGGGGATAGATACGCAGTATTTT CASSLVAGIDTQYF TRBJ2-3 TRBV11-2 NA many
TGTGCCAGCAGTTCCCCGAGGACAGGTCTTAACTATGGCTACACCTTC CASSSPRTGLNYGYTF TRBJ1-2 TRBV28 TRBD1 few
TGCGCCAGCAGCTCATTGGGACAGAACTATGGCTACACCTTC CASSSLGQNYGYTF TRBJ1-2 TRBV5-1 TRBD1 few
TGCGCCAGCAGCTTGGCCTGGGGGGCGAACACTGAAGCTTTCTTT CASSLAWGANTEAFF TRBJ1-1 TRBV5-1 NA many
TGTGCCAGCAGTTTCCCCCCGACTAGCGGGGGGGATACGCAGTATTTT CASSFPPTSGGDTQYF TRBJ2-3 TRBV28 TRBD2 many
TGCAGCGTTGAAAGACAGGGGGCAGATACGCAGTATTTT CSVERQGADTQYF TRBJ2-3 TRBV29-1 TRBD1 NA
TGTGCCAGCAGCTTAAGGGGGACCGACTCCTACGAGCAGTACTTC CASSLRGTDSYEQYF TRBJ2-7 TRBV7-2 NA many
TGTGCCAGCAGTCCCCTACGCCAGGGGCCGCAGTTCTTC CASSPLRQGPQFF TRBJ2-1 TRBV12-3/TRBV12-4 NA few
TGTGCCAGCAGTTTCGGAGGGAATCTCTACGAGCAGTACTTC CASSFGGNLYEQYF TRBJ2-7 TRBV12-3/TRBV12-4 NA few
TGCGCCAGCAGCCAAGATAGTCAGGGTAGTAGTGAAGCTTTCTTT CASSQDSQGSSEAFF TRBJ1-1 TRBV4-1 NA many
TGTGCCAGCAGGGCGCCTAGCAACAATGAGCAGTTCTTC CASRAPSNNEQFF TRBJ2-1 TRBV6-2/TRBV6-3 NA few
TGCAGCGTTAAGGGAGGTTTCTCTGGAAACACCATATATTTT CSVKGGFSGNTIYF TRBJ1-3 TRBV29-1 NA NA
TGCAGCGCTGACAAGCTTCCAGGTAGTTATAGCAATCAGCCCCAGCATTTT CSADKLPGSYSNQPQHF TRBJ1-5 TRBV29-1 NA many
TGTGCCAGCAGCCAAGAGACTAGCCTCACGCAGTATTTT CASSQETSLTQYF TRBJ2-3 TRBV3-1 TRBD2 few
TGTGCCAGCAGTGAACAGGGGGCGGTCTACGAGCAGTACTTC CASSEQGAVYEQYF TRBJ2-7 TRBV6-1 TRBD1 few
TGCAGTGCTAGAGCTCCCGGGCAAGGAATGAACATTCAGTACTTC CSARAPGQGMNIQYF TRBJ2-4 TRBV20-1 NA few
TGTGCCAGCAGAACTAGCGGGGTCCTCAATGAGCAGTTCTTC CASRTSGVLNEQFF TRBJ2-1 TRBV12-3/TRBV12-4 TRBD2 NA
TGTGCCAGCAGCTTAGCTTTCCGACTTACCGGACCTGAAAAACTGTTTTTT CASSLAFRLTGPEKLFF TRBJ1-4 TRBV7-6 NA NA
TGTGCCAGCAGTTTCGGTGGTATGGCCGGGGAGCTGTTTTTT CASSFGGMAGELFF TRBJ2-2 TRBV12-3/TRBV12-4 NA NA
TGTGCCAGCAGTTACATGGGGGGCACGCAGTATTTT CASSYMGGTQYF TRBJ2-3 TRBV6-6 NA many
TGCAGTGCTAGGAGGGACCTCGGAAATCAGCCCCAGCATTTT CSARRDLGNQPQHF TRBJ1-5 TRBV20-1 NA NA
TGTGCCAGCACCGAAGACCCCGAGGGCGAGGGAAAACTGTTTTTT CASTEDPEGEGKLFF TRBJ1-4 TRBV11-2 NA few
TGTGCCAGCAGCTCCCCTGTAGCTCTGTCCAATTCACCCCTCCACTTT CASSSPVALSNSPLHF TRBJ1-6 TRBV11-2 NA few
TGTGCCAGCAGTTGGACTAGCGGGGGGGTTGAGCAGTTCTTC CASSWTSGGVEQFF TRBJ2-1 TRBV6-5 TRBD2 NA
TGTGCCAGCAGCTTCTCCCATCAGCCCCAGCATTTT CASSFSHQPQHF TRBJ1-5 TRBV12-3/TRBV12-4 NA few
TGTGCCAGCAGTTCGCCCGATGACCCTACGGGGGAGCTGTTTTTT CASSSPDDPTGELFF TRBJ2-2 TRBV7-9 NA few
TGCGCCAGCAGCTCTTTGTGGGGGTATTTCGGGGAGCTGTTTTTT CASSSLWGYFGELFF TRBJ2-2 TRBV4-3 NA NA
TGCAGTGCTACGCAGACTTTGAACACTGAAGCTTTCTTT CSATQTLNTEAFF TRBJ1-1 TRBV20-1 NA many